The 31 T cell receptor beta chains below come from one sample, sequenced in a study of T cell changes during pregnancy in multiple sclerosis. This table comes from immunoSEQ multiplex PCR, and its TCRdb copy is limited to in-frame clones, with some not included. Here the sample spans around 42,000 clones, around 93% being singletons. The input for sequencing was CD4+ T cells from peripheral blood mononuclear cells, taken before pregnancy. These receptors all come from a female donor with multiple sclerosis, enrolled in a pregnancy study.

The chain employs TRBV2 and TRBJ1-4, with 10 nucleotides matching TRBD1. The germline V gene has CDR1 SNHLY and CDR2 FYNNEI. With V trimmed by 3 bases and J by 7 bases, 5 bases remained unmatched. This CDR3 region has 15 residues. CDR3 in amino acids: CASSEGDRGGEKLFF. As DNA, the CDR3 is TGTGCCAGCAGTGAGGGGGACAGGGGAGGTGAAAAACTGTTTTTT.

This clone was detected once. The rearrangement joins TRBV5-5 to TRBJ2-7; 7 bases line up with TRBD1. Germline V gene data show CDR1 as SGHKS and CDR2 as YYEKEE (reference sequence). This CDR3 is 15 amino acids long. Trimming cost V 3 bases and J 2 bases; bases outside gene matches: 8. The CDR3 loop reads CASSSYSGTAYEQYF. Written as DNA, the CDR3 is TGTGCCAGCAGCTCATACTCCGGGACAGCCTACGAGCAGTACTTC.

This chain joins TRBV5-4 and TRBJ2-5; 11 bases match TRBD2. Per the germline V gene, CDR1 is SGHNT and CDR2 is YYREEE (reference sequence). The junction had 3 bases not matched to a gene; V was cut back by 0 bases and J by 2 bases. The CDR3 extends over 16 amino acids. CDR3: CASSLALAGGQETQYF. The CDR3 DNA reads TGTGCCAGCAGCTTGGCTCTAGCGGGGGGACAAGAGACCCAGTACTTC.

The V gene is TRBV9, the J gene TRBJ1-1; the match to TRBD1 covers 8 bases. The CDR3 is 15 amino acids. Germline V lookup: CDR1 SGDLS, CDR2 YYNGEE. With V trimmed by 2 bases and J by 4 bases, 7 bases remained unmatched. CDR3 in amino acids: CASSVAGTGGTEAFF. The CDR3 nucleotides read TGTGCCAGCAGCGTGGCGGGGACAGGAGGCACTGAAGCTTTCTTT. The whole variable domain, filled in from reference TRBV9 and TRBJ1-1, reads DSGVTQTPKHLITATGQRVTLRCSPRSGDLSVYWYQQSLDQGLQFLIQYYNGEERAKGNILERFSAQQFPDLHSELNLSSLELGDSALYFCASSVAGTGGTEAFFGQGTRLTVV.

The chain uses TRBV7-3 and TRBJ2-3; a weak D match, TRBD2 (5 bases). Trimming took 5 bases from V and 6 from J, leaving 9 bases between them. This CDR3 spans 12 amino acids. Germline-derived CDR1 and CDR2 are SGHTA and FQGTGA. CDR3 sequence (DNA): TGTGCCAGCAGCCCCCCGGGGGATACGCAGTATTTT. This encodes CASSPPGDTQYF.

This chain links TRBV6-4 with TRBJ2-3; possible D gene TRBD1, 6 bases. Germline-derived CDR1 and CDR2 are MRHNA and SNTAGT. This CDR3 spans 15 amino acids. Trimming cost V 4 bases and J 4 bases, with 15 bases left between them. The CDR3 reads CASSAKGGAADTQYF. The DNA of the CDR3 is TGTGCCAGCAGTGCCAAAGGGGGTGCGGCAGATACGCAGTATTTT.

This sequence joins TRBV11-1 and TRBJ2-5, with 7 bases aligning to TRBD2. The germline V gene has CDR1 SGHAT and CDR2 FQDESV (reference sequence). This CDR3 comprises 17 residues. The V gene end was trimmed by 8 bases and the J gene end by 0 bases; junction bases not matched to a gene: 15. The CDR3 here is CASAARRSSGYQETQYF. DNA for the CDR3: TGTGCCAGCGCTGCTCGCAGGTCTAGCGGATACCAAGAGACCCAGTACTTC.

This chain joins TRBV18 and TRBJ1-3; possible D gene TRBD1, 6 bases. V gave up 3 bases and J gave up 5 bases, with 8 bases separating them. CDR1 and CDR2 from the germline V gene are KGHSH and LQKENI. This CDR3 comprises 13 residues. The CDR3 loop reads CASSPDSRNTIYF. The CDR3 nucleotides are TGTGCCAGCTCACCGGACAGCAGAAACACCATATATTTT.

The gene calls are TRBV7-7 and TRBJ2-2; no definite D call. Deletions cut 6 bases from V and 1 base from J, with 6 bases between. Germline V gene lookup returns CDR1 SSHAT and CDR2 FNYEAQ (reference sequence). The CDR3 has 13 residues. The CDR3: CASRRGNTGELFF. In DNA, the CDR3 is TGTGCCAGCAGACGCGGGAACACCGGGGAGCTGTTTTTT.

The chain employs TRBV4-2 and TRBJ1-5, with a tentative D call TRBD1 (5 bases). Germline lookup yields CDR1 LGHNA and CDR2 YNFKEQ. The CDR3 is made up of 16 amino acids. V lost 1 base and J lost 3, with 13 bases in between. CDR3 protein: CASSQGAGFSNQPQHF. In nucleotides, the CDR3 is TGTGCCAGCAGCCAAGGGGCAGGGTTTTCCAATCAGCCCCAGCATTTT.

V is TRBV5-4 and J is TRBJ1-1; TRBD1 might be the D (5 bases). CDR1 SGHNT and CDR2 YYREEE come from the germline V gene (reference sequence). V lost 4 bases and J lost 4, with 14 bases in between. The CDR3 has 14 residues. This CDR3 is CASSLEGGGTEAFF. CDR3 DNA: TGTGCCAGCAGCCTGGAAGGCGGGGGCACTGAAGCTTTCTTT.

The chain combines TRBV19 with TRBJ1-5, with 10 bases lining up with TRBD1. CDR1 LNHDA and CDR2 SQIVND come from the germline V gene (reference sequence). V was clipped by 4 bases and J by 5 bases; unmatched bases: 8. The CDR3 spans 16 residues. Written as DNA, the CDR3 is TGTGCCAGTAGTACCTCCTCGGGACAGGGGTATCAGCCCCAGCATTTT. Translating gives CASSTSSGQGYQPQHF.

The J gene is TRBJ2-1, the V gene TRBV11-2; TRBD1 aligns across 7 bases. Germline CDR1 is SGHAT and CDR2 is FQNNGV. The CDR3 runs 14 residues. With V trimmed by 8 bases and J by 3 bases, 7 bases remained unmatched. The CDR3 is CASLATGSYNEQFF. As DNA, the CDR3 is TGTGCCAGCCTGGCGACAGGGAGCTACAATGAGCAGTTCTTC. Complete variable domain (other parts from reference TRBV11-2 and TRBJ2-1): EAGVAQSPRYKIIEKRQSVAFWCNPISGHATLYWYQQILGQGPKLLIQFQNNGVVDDSQLPKDRFSAERLKGVDSTLKIQPAKLEDSAVYLCASLATGSYNEQFFGPGTRLTVL.

J is TRBJ2-1 and V is TRBV7-3; 7 bases are a match to TRBD1. This CDR3 spans 15 amino acids. Germline CDR1 and CDR2: SGHTA and FQGTGA. Losses at the gene ends were 2 bases for V and 0 bases for J; bases not matched to a gene: 1. The CDR3 nucleotides read TGTGCCAGCAGCTTAGGGACAGTCTCCTACAATGAGCAGTTCTTC. It encodes CASSLGTVSYNEQFF.

This chain uses TRBV9 with TRBJ2-2; 7 nucleotides agree with TRBD2. Germline V gene data show CDR1 as SGDLS and CDR2 as YYNGEE. The CDR3 is made up of 15 amino acids. V lost 0 bases and J lost 5; bases outside the gene matches: 4. The CDR3: CASSVALGGTGELFF. The DNA for the CDR3 is TGTGCCAGCAGCGTAGCTTTGGGGGGGACCGGGGAGCTGTTTTTT.

V usage is TRBV7-2 and J usage is TRBJ1-3; D remains ambiguous. Germline V gene sequence: CDR1 SGHTA, CDR2 FQGNSA. V lost 4 bases and J 4 bases, leaving 8 bases between the germline ends. The CDR3 runs 13 residues. The CDR3 is CASSYRVGNTIYF. CDR3 nucleotide sequence: TGTGCCAGCAGCTACCGGGTCGGAAACACCATATATTTT.

The chain recombines TRBV7-3 with TRBJ2-3; TRBD2 matches 9 bases. Looked up from germline, CDR1 is SGHTA and CDR2 is FQGTGA. The CDR3 loop spans 15 amino acids. The V segment lost 5 bases and the J segment 4 bases; nucleotides outside the gene matches: 7. The DNA of the CDR3 is TGTGCCAGCAGCCTTGGGACTAGCCGGGCAGATACGCAGTATTTT. As protein: CASSLGTSRADTQYF.

V gene TRBV19 combines with J gene TRBJ1-4, with TRBD1 matching 8 bases. CDR1 is LNHDA, CDR2 SQIVND, per germline (reference sequence). Trimming took 5 bases from V and 3 from J; bases not matched to a gene: 5. This CDR3 comprises 15 residues. The DNA for the CDR3 is TGTGCCAGTAGTTCGGGACAGGCACCTAATGAAAAACTGTTTTTT. Translation gives CASSSGQAPNEKLFF. The full variable domain, rest sourced from reference TRBV19 and TRBJ1-4, is DGGITQSPKYLFRKEGQNVTLSCEQNLNHDAMYWYRQDPGQGLRLIYYSQIVNDFQKGDIAEGYSVSREKKESFPLTVTSAQKNPTAFYLCASSSGQAPNEKLFFGSGTQLSVL.

This chain uses TRBV11-2 with TRBJ2-7, with 8 bases identical to TRBD1. The germline V gene encodes CDR1 SGHAT and CDR2 FQNNGV. Germline trimming cut 4 bases from V and 5 bases from J; bases unmatched to any gene: 10. This CDR3 spans 15 amino acids. The CDR3 bases are TGTGCCAGCAGCTCAGGACAGGGAAGGTCGGACGAGCAGTACTTC. Its translation: CASSSGQGRSDEQYF.

This sequence joins TRBV5-4 and TRBJ2-3; 10 bases are a match to TRBD2. Looked up from germline, CDR1 is SGHNT and CDR2 is YYREEE (reference sequence). CDR3 length: 16 residues. After removal of 0 bases from V and 4 bases from J, the junction contained 5 bases not matched to a gene. CDR3 DNA sequence: TGTGCCAGCAGCTTGGGAGCGGGGGGGCCCGCAGATACGCAGTATTTT. Its protein product is CASSLGAGGPADTQYF.

The rearrangement uses TRBV6-5 and TRBJ1-6; D is undetermined. With 4 bases removed from V and 6 bases from J, the gap between germline ends came to 16 bases. In germline, CDR1 is MNHEY, CDR2 SVGAGI. The CDR3 covers 16 residues. The DNA of the CDR3 is TGTGCCAGCAGTTGGCAGCACGCTAGCACTAATTCACCCCTCCACTTT. Translated, it gives CASSWQHASTNSPLHF.

The chain employs TRBV29-1 and TRBJ1-2; D unclear. Trimming removed 5 bases at V and 0 bases at J, with 13 bases between. CDR1 is SQVTM and CDR2 is ANQGSEA in the germline V gene. The CDR3 is 14 residues long. The CDR3, as DNA: TGCAGCGTTCTGTCGACATTTTCTAACTATGGCTACACCTTC. Its protein is CSVLSTFSNYGYTF.

J is TRBJ1-6 and V is TRBV9; 10 bases align to TRBD1. The CDR3 is 14 residues long. The germline gives CDR1 SGDLS, CDR2 YYNGEE. J was trimmed by 8 bases and V by 4 bases; bases with no gene match: 3. The CDR3 region is CASSPGQGDSPLHF. Written as DNA, the CDR3 is TGTGCCAGCAGCCCTGGACAGGGGGATTCACCCCTCCACTTT.

This clone was seen once. The J gene is TRBJ2-5, the V gene TRBV6-5, with 7 bases aligning to TRBD2. Trimming cost V 7 bases and J 4 bases; bases outside gene matches: 6. The length of the CDR3 is 13 residues. CDR1 MNHEY and CDR2 SVGAGI come from the germline V gene. The CDR3 DNA follows: TGTGCCAGCACCCAGCCGGGGGGAGAGACCCAGTACTTC. Its translation is CASTQPGGETQYF.

The gene calls are TRBV18 and TRBJ2-1; 8 positions match TRBD2. The CDR3 covers 16 residues. Germline V gene data show CDR1 as KGHSH and CDR2 as LQKENI. Trimming took 3 bases from V and 0 from J; bases not matched to a gene: 4. In DNA form, the CDR3 reads TGTGCCAGCTCACCTGAGCGGGAGAGCTCCTACAATGAGCAGTTCTTC. This gives the protein CASSPERESSYNEQFF.

The CDR3 loop is CAISEGQGNTEAFF. CDR3 DNA sequence: TGTGCCATCAGTGAGGGACAGGGGAACACTGAAGCTTTCTTT. This chain uses TRBV10-3 with TRBJ1-1, with 8 positions matching TRBD1. Germline-derived CDR1 and CDR2 are ENHRY and SYGVKD. The CDR3 is 14 amino acids. V dropped 2 bases and J dropped 1; count of bases not matched to a gene: 0.

This sequence joins TRBV19 and TRBJ2-7, with 7 bases lining up with TRBD1. CDR3 length: 15 residues. V was pared by 6 bases and J by 2 bases, with 10 bases of the junction left unmatched. CDR1 LNHDA and CDR2 SQIVND come from the germline V gene (reference sequence). The CDR3 sequence is CASSQGVQDTYEQYF. For the CDR3, the DNA is TGTGCCAGTAGCCAGGGGGTTCAGGATACCTACGAGCAGTACTTC.

The rearrangement joins TRBV19 to TRBJ2-1; D is perhaps TRBD2 (5 bases). The CDR3 extends over 15 amino acids. In germline, CDR1 is LNHDA, CDR2 SQIVND (reference sequence). V was cut by 10 bases and J by 6 bases, with 22 bases left in between. The CDR3 DNA is TGTGCCACCCGTATCGGGCTAGCAGGAGGCAATGAGCAGTTCTTC. Amino acid sequence: CATRIGLAGGNEQFF. The variable domain in full, completed from reference TRBV19 and TRBJ2-1, reads DGGITQSPKYLFRKEGQNVTLSCEQNLNHDAMYWYRQDPGQGLRLIYYSQIVNDFQKGDIAEGYSVSREKKESFPLTVTSAQKNPTAFYLCATRIGLAGGNEQFFGPGTRLTVL.

The J gene is TRBJ1-2, the V gene TRBV19; a weak D match, TRBD1 (6 bases). Trimming left V 5 bases short and J 6 bases short, with 10 bases between. Germline V gene sequence: CDR1 LNHDA, CDR2 SQIVND (reference sequence). The CDR3 covers 12 residues. The CDR3 loop is CASSWGGDGYTF. CDR3 DNA: TGTGCCAGTAGTTGGGGGGGCGATGGCTACACCTTC.

The J gene is TRBJ2-7, the V gene TRBV6-5; 9 bases map to TRBD1. From germline, CDR1 is MNHEY and CDR2 SVGAGI. The CDR3 is 15 amino acids. Trimming at V came to 2 bases and at J to 2 bases, leaving 4 bases not matched to a gene. In DNA form, the CDR3 reads TGTGCCAGCAGTTACCCTCGACAGGGGGCCTACGAGCAGTACTTC. It yields the protein CASSYPRQGAYEQYF.

The chain carries TRBV5-1 and TRBJ2-3; a possible D gene is TRBD2 (5 bases). The CDR3 extends over 14 amino acids. Trimming left V 4 bases short and J 2 bases short, with 11 bases between. Germline loops: CDR1 SGHRS, CDR2 YFSETQ. CDR3 sequence reads: CASSPGDNTDTQYF. The CDR3 nucleotides read TGCGCCAGCAGCCCCGGGGATAACACAGATACGCAGTATTTT. The full variable domain, rest sourced from reference TRBV5-1 and TRBJ2-3, is KAGVTQTPRYLIKTRGQQVTLSCSPISGHRSVSWYQQTPGQGLQFLFEYFSETQRNKGNFPGRFSGRQFSNSRSEMNVSTLELGDSALYLCASSPGDNTDTQYFGPGTRLTVL.